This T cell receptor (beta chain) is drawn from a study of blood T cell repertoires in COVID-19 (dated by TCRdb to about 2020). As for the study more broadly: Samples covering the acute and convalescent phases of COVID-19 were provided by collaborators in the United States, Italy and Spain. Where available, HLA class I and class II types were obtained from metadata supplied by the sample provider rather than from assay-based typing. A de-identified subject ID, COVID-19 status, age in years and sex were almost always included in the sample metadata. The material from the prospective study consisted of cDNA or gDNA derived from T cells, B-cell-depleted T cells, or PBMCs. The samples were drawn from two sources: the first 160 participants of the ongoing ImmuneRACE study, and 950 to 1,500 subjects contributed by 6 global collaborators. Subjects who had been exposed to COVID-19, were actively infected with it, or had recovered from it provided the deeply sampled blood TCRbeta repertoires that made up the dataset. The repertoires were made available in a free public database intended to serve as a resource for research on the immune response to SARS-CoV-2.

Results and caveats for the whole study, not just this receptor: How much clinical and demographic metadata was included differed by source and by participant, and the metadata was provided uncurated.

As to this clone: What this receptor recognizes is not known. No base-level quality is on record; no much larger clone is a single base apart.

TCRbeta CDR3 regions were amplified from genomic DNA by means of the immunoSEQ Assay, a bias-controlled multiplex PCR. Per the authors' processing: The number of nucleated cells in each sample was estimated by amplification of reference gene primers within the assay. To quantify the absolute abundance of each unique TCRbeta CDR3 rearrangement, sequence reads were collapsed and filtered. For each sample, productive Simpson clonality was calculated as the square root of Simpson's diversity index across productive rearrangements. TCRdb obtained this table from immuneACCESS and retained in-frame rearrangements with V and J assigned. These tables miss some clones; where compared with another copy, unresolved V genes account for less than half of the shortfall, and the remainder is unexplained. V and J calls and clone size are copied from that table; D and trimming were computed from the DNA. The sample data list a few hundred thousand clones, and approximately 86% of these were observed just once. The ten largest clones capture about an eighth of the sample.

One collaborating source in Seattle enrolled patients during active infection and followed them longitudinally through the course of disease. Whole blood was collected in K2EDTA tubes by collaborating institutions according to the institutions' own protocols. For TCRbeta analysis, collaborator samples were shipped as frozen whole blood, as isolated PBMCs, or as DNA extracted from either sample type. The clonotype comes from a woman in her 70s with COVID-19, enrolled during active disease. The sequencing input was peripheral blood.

Here is the DNA: TGTGCCAGTAGTACACCACAGATACCCCCCTATGGCTACACCTTC. Translated, it reads CASSTPQIPPYGYTF. The V and J segments used are TRBV19 and TRBJ1-2; no confident D gene assignment can be made. The CDR3 covers 15 residues, taking in both the cysteine and the phenylalanine. Of all the DNA, just the CDR3 is kept, 45 bases in frame from base 1. V is shortened by 4 bases, J by 4 bases, and the region joining them spans 16 bases. CDR1 is given as LNHDA and CDR2 as SQIVND, both from the germline V gene (reference sequence).